A selection of T cell receptor beta chains follows, all from one sample in a study of OX40 agonist ivuxolimab in advanced cancers. Profiled with immunoSEQ multiplex PCR; TCRdb holds only in-frame clones, not every one. The repertoire holds approximately 60,000 clones, with 80% to 90% as singletons. Source: CD4+ or CD8+ T cells sorted from blood, taken in a trial of the OX40 agonist ivuxolimab. All receptors derive from an adult with an advanced solid tumor such as melanoma, head and neck, liver or kidney cancer. Both conserved end residues are part of each CDR3. D genes are given only for firm matches. Clone size, where shown, is once, few, many, or a class for clones that have expanded.

DNA	CDR3	size	J	D	V
TGTGCCAGCAGCTTATATCCAAACAGGTTCAATGAGCAGTTCTTC	CASSLYPNRFNEQFF	-	TRBJ2-1	-	TRBV7-3
TGTGCCAGCAGTGAAGCGAACACTGAAGCTTTCTTT	CASSEANTEAFF	-	TRBJ1-1	-	TRBV6-4
TGCAGCGTTGCCTCCGGGACAGGTGACGAGCAGTACTTC	CSVASGTGDEQYF	-	TRBJ2-7	TRBD1	TRBV29-1
TGTGCCAGCAGTCAGGGGGGCGAGCAGTACTTC	CASSQGGEQYF	-	TRBJ2-7	-	TRBV13
TGTGCCAGCAGCCGCTTGTCCTACGACTATTACGAGCAGTACTTC	CASSRLSYDYYEQYF	-	TRBJ2-7	-	TRBV11-1
TGCGCCAGCAGCTTGCTCAGCCCCAGGTACGAGCAGTACTTC	CASSLLSPRYEQYF	-	TRBJ2-7	-	TRBV5-1
TGCGCCAGCAGCCCCAACAGAGGAAACACCATATATTTT	CASSPNRGNTIYF	once	TRBJ1-3	-	TRBV5-1
TGTGCCAGCAGCTTATCTACAGGGCAAGAGACCCAGTACTTC	CASSLSTGQETQYF	-	TRBJ2-5	-	TRBV7-9
TGTGCCAGCAGACTTGACAGGTCCCCCTACGAGCAGTACTTC	CASRLDRSPYEQYF	-	TRBJ2-7	-	TRBV27
TGTGCCAGCAGTCCCGGGACTAGCGCAGGGGGTACGCAGTATTTT	CASSPGTSAGGTQYF	-	TRBJ2-3	TRBD2	TRBV2
TGTGCCAGCAGCCCTACACTAGTCGCCGGAAACACCATATATTTT	CASSPTLVAGNTIYF	-	TRBJ1-3	-	TRBV7-9
TGTGCCAGCAGTTTGGCCGGGGCCAACGTCCTGACTTTC	CASSLAGANVLTF	-	TRBJ2-6	-	TRBV28
TGTGCCACCTCACTTGGGAGAAGGTCCTACAATGAGCAGTTCTTC	CATSLGRRSYNEQFF	-	TRBJ2-1	-	TRBV19
TGTGCCAGCAGCGCCGGGACAGGGGAAACTGAAGCTTTCTTT	CASSAGTGETEAFF	-	TRBJ1-1	TRBD1	TRBV9
TGTGCCAGCAGTCCGGGACTAACCCCCTACGAGCAGTACTTC	CASSPGLTPYEQYF	once	TRBJ2-7	TRBD2	TRBV27
TGTGCCAGCAGTTTTGGGGCAGGGGCCGAGCAGTACTTC	CASSFGAGAEQYF	-	TRBJ2-7	-	TRBV27
TGTGCCAGTAACTTTATAGCGGGCTCCTACAATGAGCAGTTCTTC	CASNFIAGSYNEQFF	-	TRBJ2-1	TRBD2	TRBV19
TGTGCCAGCAGCGTAGGGTGGGGCTCCATCTACGAGCAGTACTTC	CASSVGWGSIYEQYF	-	TRBJ2-7	-	TRBV9
TGTGCCAGCAGTTTAGGGGGGAAACTGTTTTTT	CASSLGGKLFF	-	TRBJ1-4	-	TRBV27
TGTGCCAGTAGTATGTTTGGACAGGGGTATGGAAACACCATATATTTT	CASSMFGQGYGNTIYF	-	TRBJ1-3	TRBD1	TRBV19
TGTGCCTGGAGACAGAACTATGGCTACACCTTC	CAWRQNYGYTF	-	TRBJ1-2	-	TRBV30
TGTGCCAGTAGTCCCGACCGGACAGATGATAATTCACCCCTCCACTTT	CASSPDRTDDNSPLHF	few	TRBJ1-6	-	TRBV19
TGTGCCAGTAGTATGACAGGCAGTGGCTACGAGCAGTACTTC	CASSMTGSGYEQYF	-	TRBJ2-7	-	TRBV19
TGTGCCAGCAGCTTAATTCTCCAGGGACGAGAGACCCAGTACTTC	CASSLILQGRETQYF	-	TRBJ2-5	-	TRBV11-2
TGTGCCAGCAGCCCCGAATACCGGACTAGCGGATCCTACGAGCAGTACTTC	CASSPEYRTSGSYEQYF	-	TRBJ2-7	TRBD2	TRBV7-2
TGTGCCAGCACCCAGAAACAGGTCAACTCCTACGAGCAGTACTTC	CASTQKQVNSYEQYF	-	TRBJ2-7	-	TRBV28
TGCGCCAGCGGCGGAGGAAGGACTGAAGCTTTCTTT	CASGGGRTEAFF	-	TRBJ1-1	-	TRBV5-1
TGTGCCAGCCGGGGGGTCTACGAGCAGTACTTC	CASRGVYEQYF	once	TRBJ2-7	TRBD2	TRBV28
TGCAGTGCTAGACTCTACACTGAAGCTTTCTTT	CSARLYTEAFF	once	TRBJ1-1	-	TRBV20-1
TGTGCCAGTAGTATAAGAGCGGGGGTCCACGAGCAGTACTTC	CASSIRAGVHEQYF	-	TRBJ2-7	TRBD2	TRBV19
TGTGCCAGCAGCTCGGACAGGGACACCGGGGAGCTGTTTTTT	CASSSDRDTGELFF	-	TRBJ2-2	TRBD1	TRBV7-9
TGTGCCAGCAGTGACCCTAGCGGACAGGCCAATGAGCAGTTCTTC	CASSDPSGQANEQFF	many	TRBJ2-1	-	TRBV6-4
TGTGCCAGCAGTTTTGGGACCGGGGGGGAGCAGTACTTC	CASSFGTGGEQYF	-	TRBJ2-7	TRBD2	TRBV27